Shown below are 16 T cell receptor beta chains from a single sample sequenced in a study of blood T cell repertoires in COVID-19. Sequenced by immunoSEQ multiplex PCR; TCRdb stores in-frame clones only, minus some. The sample records tens of thousands of clones, around 88% being singletons. The sequencing sample was made of peripheral blood. The receptors come from a woman in her 70s with acute or convalescent COVID-19.

This CDR3 reads CASSSHRGGNEQFF. CDR3 nucleotide sequence: TGTGCCAGCAGCTCCCACCGGGGGGGCAATGAGCAGTTCTTC. The gene calls are TRBV7-2 and TRBJ2-1; 8 nucleotides line up with TRBD2. CDR1 SGHTA and CDR2 FQGNSA come from the germline V gene. V was clipped by 4 bases and J by 6 bases; unmatched bases: 5. This CDR3 has 14 amino acids.

The chain employs TRBV19 and TRBJ1-6, with a tentative D call TRBD1 (5 bases). Germline values: CDR1 LNHDA, CDR2 SQIVND (reference sequence). The CDR3 is 16 amino acids. Deletions cut 6 bases from V and 9 bases from J, with 21 bases between. CDR3 in amino acids: CASSPDGGPTFSPLHF. The CDR3 coding sequence is TGTGCCAGTAGCCCAGACGGGGGACCCACGTTTTCACCCCTCCACTTT.

J is TRBJ2-3 and V is TRBV7-3; D unresolved. CDR1 SGHTA and CDR2 FQGTGA come from the germline V gene. The CDR3 totals 13 residues. V was pared by 1 base and J by 4 bases, with 6 bases between. CDR3 nucleotide sequence: TGTGCCAGCAGCTTAAAAGAGGCAGATACGCAGTATTTT. This encodes CASSLKEADTQYF. The complete variable domain, with remaining parts taken from reference TRBV7-3 and TRBJ2-3, reads GAGVSQTPSNKVTEKGKYVELRCDPISGHTALYWYRQSLGQGPEFLIYFQGTGAADDSGLPNDRFFAVRPEGSVSTLKIQRTERGDSAVYLCASSLKEADTQYFGPGTRLTVL.

The chain recombines TRBV5-4 with TRBJ2-1, with 12 bases matching TRBD2. This CDR3 contains 16 residues. Trimming cost V 3 bases and J 8 bases; bases outside gene matches: 9. The germline gives CDR1 SGHNT, CDR2 YYREEE (reference sequence). In nucleotides, the CDR3 is TGTGCCAGCAGCTCATGGACTAGCGGGAAGGGCGATGAGCAGTTCTTC. Amino acids: CASSSWTSGKGDEQFF. The full variable domain, with the rest looked up from reference TRBV5-4 and TRBJ2-1, is ETGVTQSPTHLIKTRGQQVTLRCSSQSGHNTVSWYQQALGQGPQFIFQYYREEENGRGNFPPRFSGLQFPNYSSELNVNALELDDSALYLCASSSWTSGKGDEQFFGPGTRLTVL.

This chain joins TRBV30 and TRBJ1-6; possible D gene TRBD1, 6 bases. Trimming shortened V by 2 bases and J by 0 bases, and 17 bases separated the two germline ends. The germline CDR1 and CDR2 sequences are GTSNPN and SVGIG (reference sequence). This CDR3 has 18 residues. This CDR3 reads CAWSTLGTGFSYNSPLHF. CDR3 coding DNA: TGTGCCTGGAGTACTCTGGGAACAGGGTTCTCCTATAATTCACCCCTCCACTTT.

CDR3 in DNA: TGTGCCAGCAGCCGCGGGGGGGGAACTACCGGGGAGCTGTTTTTT. The encoded protein is CASSRGGGTTGELFF. The chain uses TRBV5-4 and TRBJ2-2, with 9 bases matching TRBD2. The CDR3 runs 15 residues. From germline, CDR1 is SGHNT and CDR2 YYREEE (reference sequence). V was clipped by 4 bases and J by 5 bases; unmatched bases: 6.

The J gene is TRBJ2-7, the V gene TRBV27, with TRBD2 matching over 10 bases. The CDR3 is made up of 15 amino acids. Germline V gives CDR1 MNHEY, CDR2 SMNVEV (reference sequence). V gave up 6 bases and J gave up 2 bases; unmatched junction bases: 7. The CDR3 DNA is TGTGCCAGCAGGGTAGCGGGGGGCGAGACCTACGAGCAGTACTTC. This translates into CASRVAGGETYEQYF.

The genes are TRBV30 and TRBJ1-1, with TRBD1 as a possible D gene (6 bases). The CDR3 sequence is 15 residues long. The germline CDR1 and CDR2 sequences are GTSNPN and SVGIG (reference sequence). V lost 3 bases to trimming and J lost 4 bases, with 18 bases between them. CDR3 in amino acids: CAWRDWRGLSTEAFF. The CDR3 DNA follows: TGTGCCTGGAGAGACTGGCGGGGGCTGAGCACTGAAGCTTTCTTT.

The CDR3 reads CASSIGSGRSIEQYF. The CDR3 coding sequence is TGTGCCAGTAGTATAGGGAGCGGGAGGTCTATCGAGCAGTACTTC. V is TRBV19 and J is TRBJ2-7, with TRBD2 matching 9 bases. After removal of 1 base from V and 6 bases from J, the junction contained 7 bases not matched to a gene. Germline CDR1 LNHDA, CDR2 SQIVND (reference sequence). The length of the CDR3 is 15 residues.

This clone has a single count. The chain couples TRBV4-1 to TRBJ1-5; D possibly corresponds to TRBD1 (6 bases). The CDR3 extends over 14 amino acids. Germline V gene lookup returns CDR1 MGHRA and CDR2 YSYEKL. The ends were cut back, 2 bases at V and 7 bases at J, with 12 bases in the middle. The CDR3 region is CASSQIRGGQPQHF. In DNA, the CDR3 is TGCGCCAGCAGCCAAATTCGGGGGGGCCAGCCCCAGCATTTT.

The chain joins TRBV19 to TRBJ2-2; D is uncertain. Germline V CDR1 and CDR2: LNHDA, SQIVND (reference sequence). The germline V and J ends were trimmed by 0 bases and 0 bases, with 11 bases remaining between them. The CDR3 is 17 residues long. The CDR3 coding sequence is TGTGCCAGTAGTATAGACCTGGCTTTCGCGAACACCGGGGAGCTGTTTTTT. Its translation is CASSIDLAFANTGELFF.

The rearrangement uses TRBV6-2 or TRBV6-3 and TRBJ2-7; possibly TRBD1 for D (6 bases). Trimming took off 5 bases at V and 11 bases at J, with 25 bases between the two ends. The CDR3 is made up of 15 amino acids. CDR1 and CDR2 (germline): MNHEY, SVGEGT. CDR3 in amino acids: CASSTADRTLRKEYF. CDR3 sequence (DNA): TGTGCCAGCAGTACGGCAGACAGGACCCTACGGAAGGAGTACTTC.

This chain uses TRBV24-1 with TRBJ2-1, with D possibly matching TRBD2 (5 bases). Trimming removed 6 bases from V and 6 bases from J, with 11 bases in between. The CDR3 sequence is 13 residues long. Looked up from germline, CDR1 is KGHDR and CDR2 is SFDVKD. CDR3 sequence (DNA): TGTGCCACCAGTACTTCCACTAGCAATGAGCAGTTCTTC. Amino acid sequence: CATSTSTSNEQFF.

This chain links TRBV6-6 with TRBJ1-5; D is possibly TRBD1 (5 bases). This CDR3 spans 18 amino acids. The germline V gene has CDR1 MNHNY and CDR2 SVGAGI (reference sequence). V lost 5 bases and J 4 bases, leaving 24 bases between the germline ends. DNA of the CDR3: TGTGCCAGCAGTCCACGACCATCCGTTCAGGGCCCAAATCAGCCCCAGCATTTT. Its protein product is CASSPRPSVQGPNQPQHF.

The CDR3 DNA reads as TGTGCCAGCAAAAGGGGCGGGACCTACGAGCAGTACTTC. Its protein product is CASKRGGTYEQYF. The V gene is TRBV5-5, the J gene TRBJ2-7; tentatively, D is TRBD2 (6 bases). This CDR3 contains 13 residues. V lost 6 bases and J 2 bases, leaving 12 bases between the germline ends. Germline CDR1 and CDR2: SGHKS and YYEKEE (reference sequence). The full variable domain, with the rest looked up from reference TRBV5-5 and TRBJ2-7, is DAGVTQSPTHLIKTRGQQVTLRCSPISGHKSVSWYQQVLGQGPQFIFQYYEKEERGRGNFPDRFSARQFPNYSSELNVNALLLGDSALYLCASKRGGTYEQYFGPGTRLTVT.

V is TRBV27 and J is TRBJ1-1; D not resolved. The CDR3 consists of 13 residues. Germline-derived CDR1 and CDR2 are MNHEY and SMNVEV (reference sequence). V was clipped by 2 bases and J by 1 base, with 5 bases between them. CDR3: CASSLPGNTEAFF. The CDR3, as DNA: TGTGCCAGCAGTTTACCAGGGAACACTGAAGCTTTCTTT.